This T cell receptor (beta chain) is drawn from a study of cytotoxic CD8 clonotypes in ibrutinib-treated CLL (dated by TCRdb to the early 2020s). Some background on the complete study: In this cohort, over 14 patients were treatment-naive and about ten were relapsed/refractory, while 17 to 18 had unmutated IGHV. Responses were partial in roughly 25 patients and complete in 2; after median around 72 months follow-up, around 14 stayed in remission and approximately 12 progressed. Response samples were obtained after a median of 12 months of treatment, with a range of roughly 6 to 40 months. On average, each sample had hundreds of thousands of productive templates and under 95,000 productive rearrangements. Of the 85 to 95 participants in the trial, roughly 26 had longitudinal samples available. Cryopreserved peripheral blood mononuclear cells were collected before treatment, at response, and at either disease progression or sustained remission. Overall results and qualifications from the work: Sampling times were not matched between patients in sustained remission and patients whose disease was progressing, and lymph node repertoires were not examined. At ibrutinib response clonality went up, during sustained remission it held steady, and at progression it dropped back toward baseline. Public clonotypes were rare and either shrank or stayed stable during treatment, and the rise in clonality at ibrutinib response reflected expansion of private clonotypes. Baseline clonality exceeded that of age-matched healthy donors and correlated strongly with circulating CD8+ T-cell counts.

On a MiSeq, deep resolution sequencing aimed for a depth between 1 in 1 million and 1 in 200,000 T cells, with each clonotype covered approximately 9.8x on average. TCR beta libraries were generated with the immunoSEQ hsTCRB Kit. In the paper's pipeline: ImmunoSEQ Data Assistant and ImmunoSEQ Analyzer were used for data analysis, and V, D and J genes were assigned according to IMGT definitions. Clonality was computed as one minus normalized Shannon entropy of productive rearrangement frequencies, ranging from 0 to 1. Public clonotype analysis was restricted to overrepresented clonotypes comprising at least 0.05% of each patient's repertoire. Repertoires from 10 to 15 age-matched healthy donors in immuneACCESS were used as clonality controls. Entries here come from immuneACCESS through TCRdb and include only in-frame sequences with V and J called. Some clones fail to appear in such tables; in the studies checked, an unresolved V gene covers under half of the shortfall, and the cause of the remainder is unknown. That table supplies the V and J calls and clone size; D and trimming were determined from the DNA. A total of around 310,000 clones appear in this sample, 80% of them only once. The ten largest clones represent about 6.7% of the sample.

To note about this clone: The clone's antigen remains unknown. The sample holds no much larger clone one base away, and base qualities are not on file.

From the germline V gene (reference sequence), CDR1 is SEHNR and CDR2 is FQNEAQ. The germline ends are 25 bases apart after V is trimmed by 5 bases and J by 6 bases. From its cysteine to its phenylalanine, the CDR3 spans 17 amino acids. Just CDR3 DNA is preserved here, 51 bases in frame from base 1. For TCR beta library preparation, 1.5 to 2 micrograms of genomic DNA were extracted from the cryopreserved PBMCs. Longitudinal blood samples from CLL patients on ibrutinib monotherapy underwent high-throughput TCR beta sequencing. The patients were enrolled in a single-center, open-label phase 2 trial of ibrutinib monotherapy.

This specimen was PBMCs, taken before ibrutinib treatment. The rearranged segments are TRBV7-9 and TRBJ1-2; possibly the D gene is TRBD1, per 5 matching bases. This clonotype was obtained from a human donor with chronic lymphocytic leukemia. The CDR3 reads CASSPSPGLDVLDGYTF. The nucleotides are TGTGCCAGCAGCCCTAGTCCAGGGCTAGATGTATTGGATGGCTACACCTTC.